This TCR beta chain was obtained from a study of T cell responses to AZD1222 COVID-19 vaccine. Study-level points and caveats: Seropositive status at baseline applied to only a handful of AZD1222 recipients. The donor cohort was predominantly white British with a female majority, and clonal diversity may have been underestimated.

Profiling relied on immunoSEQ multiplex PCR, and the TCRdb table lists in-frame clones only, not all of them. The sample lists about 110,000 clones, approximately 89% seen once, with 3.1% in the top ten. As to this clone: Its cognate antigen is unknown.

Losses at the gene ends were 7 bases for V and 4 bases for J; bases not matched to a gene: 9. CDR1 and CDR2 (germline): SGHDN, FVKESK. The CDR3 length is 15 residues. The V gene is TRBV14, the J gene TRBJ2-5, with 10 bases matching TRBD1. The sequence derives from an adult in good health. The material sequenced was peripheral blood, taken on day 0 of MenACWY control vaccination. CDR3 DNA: TGTGCCAGCACCTCGGGACAGGGGTGGATAGAGACCCAGTACTTC. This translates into CASTSGQGWIETQYF.